This TCR beta chain was captured in a study of technical replicates of blood from a few donors. Sequencing was performed with immunoSEQ multiplex PCR; in TCRdb, only in-frame clones are kept and a portion is missing. The table has some 71,000 clones, around 97% seen once. CDR1 and CDR2 (germline): MDHEN, SYDVKM. This CDR3 spans 14 amino acids. The ends were cut back, 2 bases at V and 2 bases at J, with 10 bases in the middle. The chain has TRBV28 and TRBJ2-7, with D tentatively TRBD2 (5 bases). This sequence was found in a human donor in good health. Sequenced material: T cells isolated from PBMCs. In DNA form, the CDR3 reads TGTGCCAGCAGTTTAGAGGGATCGGCCTACGAGCAGTACTTC. It translates to CASSLEGSAYEQYF.